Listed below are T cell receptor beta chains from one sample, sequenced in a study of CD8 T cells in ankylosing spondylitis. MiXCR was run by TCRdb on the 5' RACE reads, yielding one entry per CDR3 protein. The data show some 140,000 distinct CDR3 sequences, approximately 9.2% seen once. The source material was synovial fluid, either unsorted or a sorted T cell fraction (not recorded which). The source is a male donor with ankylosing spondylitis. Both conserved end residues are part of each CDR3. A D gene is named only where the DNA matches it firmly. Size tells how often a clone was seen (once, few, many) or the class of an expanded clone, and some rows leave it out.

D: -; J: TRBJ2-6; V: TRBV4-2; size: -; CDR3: CASSQDRHLSGANVLTF; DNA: TGTGCCAGCAGCCAAGATCGGCACCTCTCTGGGGCCAACGTCCTGACTTTC
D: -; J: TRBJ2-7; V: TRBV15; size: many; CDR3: CATSLVQGGVDEQYF; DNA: TGTGCCACCAGCCTCGTCCAGGGAGGAGTGGACGAGCAGTACTTC
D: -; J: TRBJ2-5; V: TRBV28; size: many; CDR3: CASSPAGGSRETQYF; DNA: TGTGCCAGCAGCCCAGCTGGGGGGTCACGGGAGACCCAGTACTTC
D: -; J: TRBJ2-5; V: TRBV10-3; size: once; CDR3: CAISEPRRAETQYF; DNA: TGTGCCATCAGTGAGCCCCGGCGGGCTGAGACCCAGTACTTC
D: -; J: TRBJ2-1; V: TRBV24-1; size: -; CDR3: CATSDYDRRVFF; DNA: TGTGCCACCAGTGATTATGACAGGCGGGTGTTCTTC
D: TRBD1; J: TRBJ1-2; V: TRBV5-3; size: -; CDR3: CARAHRGPYGYTF; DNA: TGTGCCAGAGCTCACAGGGGGCCCTATGGCTACACCTTC
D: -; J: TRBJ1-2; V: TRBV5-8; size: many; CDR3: CASSLQGIDYGYTF; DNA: TGTGCCAGCAGCTTGCAGGGGATAGACTATGGCTACACCTTC
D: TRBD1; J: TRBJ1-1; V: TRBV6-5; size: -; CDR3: CASSSQGDTEAFF; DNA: TGTGCCAGCAGTTCCCAGGGGGACACTGAAGCTTTCTTT
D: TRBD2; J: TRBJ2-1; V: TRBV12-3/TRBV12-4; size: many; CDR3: CASSARIPTSGAWQFF; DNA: TGTGCCAGCAGTGCACGCATCCCGACTAGCGGAGCCTGGCAGTTCTTC
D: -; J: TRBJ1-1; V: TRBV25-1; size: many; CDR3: CASSENTEAFF; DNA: TGTGCCAGCAGTGAGAACACTGAAGCTTTCTTT
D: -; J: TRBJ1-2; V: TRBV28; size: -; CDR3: CASTKRQVRYGYTF; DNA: TGTGCCAGCACCAAGCGACAGGTCCGCTATGGCTACACCTTC